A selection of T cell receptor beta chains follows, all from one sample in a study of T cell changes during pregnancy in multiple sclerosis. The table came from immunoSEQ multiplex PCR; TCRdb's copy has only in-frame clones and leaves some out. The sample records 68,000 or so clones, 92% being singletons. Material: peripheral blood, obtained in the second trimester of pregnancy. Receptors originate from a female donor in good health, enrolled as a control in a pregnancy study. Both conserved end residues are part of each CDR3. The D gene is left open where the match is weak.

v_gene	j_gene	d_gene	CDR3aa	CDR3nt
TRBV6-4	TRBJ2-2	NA	CASSAEPNTGELFF	TGTGCCAGCAGTGCTGAGCCGAACACCGGGGAGCTGTTTTTT
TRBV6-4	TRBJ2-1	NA	CASSDTAYNEQFF	TGTGCCAGCAGTGACACAGCCTACAATGAGCAGTTCTTC
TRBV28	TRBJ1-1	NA	CASNLFGRREAFF	TGTGCCAGCAACCTGTTCGGGAGACGAGAAGCTTTCTTT
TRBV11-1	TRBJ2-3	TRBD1	CASSSYGQGRTDTQYF	TGTGCCAGCAGCTCATACGGACAGGGGAGGACAGATACGCAGTATTTT
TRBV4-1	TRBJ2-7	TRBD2	CASSHPSPGLAGVEQYF	TGCGCCAGCAGCCACCCTTCACCGGGACTAGCGGGAGTCGAGCAGTACTTC
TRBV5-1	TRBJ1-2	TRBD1	CASSPGTGEDGYTF	TGCGCCAGCAGCCCCGGGACAGGGGAAGATGGCTACACCTTC
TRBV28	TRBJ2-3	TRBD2	CASSPMRGGSTDTQYF	TGTGCCAGCAGTCCCATGCGGGGGGGTAGCACAGATACGCAGTATTTT
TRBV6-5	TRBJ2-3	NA	CASSYVRGHTQYF	TGTGCCAGCAGTTATGTTAGGGGTCATACGCAGTATTTT
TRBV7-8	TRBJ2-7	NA	CASSFRQESPYEQYF	TGTGCCAGCAGCTTCCGACAGGAGAGCCCCTACGAGCAGTACTTC
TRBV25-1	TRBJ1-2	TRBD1	CASSEYGTAANYGYTF	TGTGCCAGCAGTGAATATGGGACAGCAGCTAACTATGGCTACACCTTC